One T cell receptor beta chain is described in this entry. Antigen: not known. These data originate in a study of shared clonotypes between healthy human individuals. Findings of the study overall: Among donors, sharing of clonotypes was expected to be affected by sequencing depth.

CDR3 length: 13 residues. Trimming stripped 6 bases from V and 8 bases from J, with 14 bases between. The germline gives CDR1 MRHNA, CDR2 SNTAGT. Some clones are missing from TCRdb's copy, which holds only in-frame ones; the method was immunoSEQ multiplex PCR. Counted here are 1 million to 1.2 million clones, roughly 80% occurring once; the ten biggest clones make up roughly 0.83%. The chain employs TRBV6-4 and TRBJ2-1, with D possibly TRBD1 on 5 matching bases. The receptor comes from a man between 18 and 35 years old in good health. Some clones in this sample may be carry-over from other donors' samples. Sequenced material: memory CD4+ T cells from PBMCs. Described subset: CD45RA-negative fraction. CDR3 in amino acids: CASRQVYNDEQFF. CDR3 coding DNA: TGTGCCAGCAGACAGGTCTACAATGATGAGCAGTTCTTC.